This TCR beta chain was sequenced during a study of breast tumors, draining lymph nodes, adjacent tissues. V was clipped by 4 bases and J by 0 bases, with 7 bases between them. Germline V gene sequence: CDR1 SQVTM, CDR2 ANQGSEA. CDR3 length equals 13 residues. MiXCR, applied by TCRdb to the multiplex PCR reads, yields one record per CDR3 protein. Among around 50,000 distinct CDR3 sequences listed, under 25% were seen once. This clonotype occurred once. The chain is built from TRBV29-1 and TRBJ1-3; possible D gene TRBD1, 5 bases. Sequencing was done on a sample of breast tumor tissue. The source of this sequence is a female donor with breast cancer. Some clones in this sample may be carry-over from other donors' samples. Here the CDR3 DNA reads TGCAGCGTTGGACAGAGCTCTGGAAACACCATATATTTT. Protein product: CSVGQSSGNTIYF.